Presented here are 10 T cell receptor beta chains from one specimen sequenced in a study of memory CD4+ T cells and cytomegalovirus serostatus. Assay used: immunoSEQ multiplex PCR; TCRdb lists only in-frame clones, some missing. Of under 55,000 clones listed, around 80% are singletons. Single viable CD3+CD4+CD8-CD45RO+ cells were sorted as the memory CD4+ T cells. Sequences were obtained from memory CD4+ T cells from blood. Receptors were obtained from an adult in good health and CMV-seropositive.

The chain combines TRBV10-3 with TRBJ1-1; unclear D gene. The V gene lost 6 bases and the J gene lost 3 bases, with 5 bases spanning the gap. The germline CDR1 and CDR2 sequences are ENHRY and SYGVKD. This CDR3 region has 11 residues. The CDR3 sequence: CAIRGYTEAFF. In DNA form, the CDR3 reads TGTGCCATCAGGGGGTACACTGAAGCTTTCTTT.

The chain is built from TRBV10-3 and TRBJ2-7; 12 positions match TRBD2. The CDR3 has 17 amino acids. CDR1 is ENHRY and CDR2 is SYGVKD in the germline V gene. V dropped 8 bases and J dropped 0; count of bases not matched to a gene: 11. CDR3 bases: TGTGCCATCTCCCCTGGGGCTAGCGGGGGGGCCTCCTACGAGCAGTACTTC. It translates to CAISPGASGGASYEQYF.

In its sample, this clone was seen a few times. The CDR3, as DNA: TGTGCCAGCAGCCCCGGGACAGGCCTTGTTCGAAACGACAATGAGCAGTTCTTC. It yields the protein CASSPGTGLVRNDNEQFF. The chain joins TRBV7-9 to TRBJ2-1, with 8 nucleotides matching TRBD1. V lost 5 bases to trimming and J lost 5 bases; unmatched junction nucleotides: 17. The CDR3 length is 18 residues. The germline CDR1 and CDR2 sequences are SEHNR and FQNEAQ (reference sequence).

This clone has a handful of counts. This chain uses TRBV6-6 with TRBJ1-1, with 7 nucleotides matching TRBD1. Unmatched junction bases numbered 4, after V lost 9 bases and J lost 0 bases. This CDR3 is built from 13 residues. Per the germline V gene, CDR1 is MNHNY and CDR2 is SVGAGI (reference sequence). The CDR3 is CASITGVNTEAFF. The CDR3 nucleotides read TGTGCCAGTATCACAGGGGTGAACACTGAAGCTTTCTTT.

V and J are TRBV6-5 and TRBJ1-2; 9 nucleotides agree with TRBD1. CDR1 is MNHEY, CDR2 SVGAGI, per germline. With V trimmed by 2 bases and J by 4 bases, 2 bases remained unmatched. This CDR3 is built from 14 residues. The CDR3 bases are TGTGCCAGCAGTTACGGGGACAGGGTCTATGGCTACACCTTC. Its protein is CASSYGDRVYGYTF.

The chain links TRBV18 to TRBJ2-3; 10 nucleotides match TRBD1. The CDR3 runs 17 residues. The V gene end was trimmed by 2 bases and the J gene end by 3 bases; junction bases not matched to a gene: 8. CDR1 and CDR2 from the germline V gene are KGHSH and LQKENI. CDR3 nucleotides: TGTGCCAGCTCACCAACCGGACAGGGGGGCTTGACAGATACGCAGTATTTT. Its translation is CASSPTGQGGLTDTQYF.

V usage is TRBV15 and J usage is TRBJ2-4, with no clear D. V lost 0 bases and J 1 base, leaving 7 bases between the germline ends. The length of the CDR3 is 15 residues. Germline lookup yields CDR1 LNHNV and CDR2 YYDKDF (reference sequence). In nucleotides, the CDR3 is TGTGCCACCAGCAGAGAAATAGCCGCCAAAAACATTCAGTACTTC. Protein sequence: CATSREIAAKNIQYF.

The CDR3 is CASSVSTRTEAFF. The CDR3 coding sequence is TGTGCCAGTAGCGTTTCAACGCGCACTGAAGCTTTCTTT. The V gene is TRBV19, the J gene TRBJ1-1; D is unclear. The V end was cut by 6 bases, the J end by 4 bases, with 12 bases between. The germline gives CDR1 LNHDA, CDR2 SQIVND (reference sequence). This CDR3 has 13 amino acids. Together with reference TRBV19 and TRBJ1-1, the CDR3 gives the full variable domain: DGGITQSPKYLFRKEGQNVTLSCEQNLNHDAMYWYRQDPGQGLRLIYYSQIVNDFQKGDIAEGYSVSREKKESFPLTVTSAQKNPTAFYLCASSVSTRTEAFFGQGTRLTVV.

This sequence joins TRBV18 and TRBJ2-5; D might be TRBD2 (5 bases). V was cut by 4 bases and J by 0 bases, with 15 bases left in between. Germline values: CDR1 KGHSH, CDR2 LQKENI. This CDR3 has 16 amino acids. In DNA form, the CDR3 reads TGTGCCAGCTCACGAACTCAAGGAGGCTACCAAGAGACCCAGTACTTC. This translates into CASSRTQGGYQETQYF.

This clone showed up just a few times. The chain combines TRBV2 with TRBJ1-1; possibly TRBD1 for D (5 bases). Trimming removed 6 bases at V and 3 bases at J, with 14 bases between. Per the germline V gene, CDR1 is SNHLY and CDR2 is FYNNEI. The CDR3 loop spans 14 amino acids. In DNA, the CDR3 is TGTGCCAGCAGGTTTAAGGGAGGGGACACTGAAGCTTTCTTT. The encoded protein is CASRFKGGDTEAFF. Supplemented by reference TRBV2 and TRBJ1-1, the full variable domain reads EPEVTQTPSHQVTQMGQEVILRCVPISNHLYFYWYRQILGQKVEFLVSFYNNEISEKSEIFDDQFSVERPDGSNFTLKIRSTKLEDSAMYFCASRFKGGDTEAFFGQGTRLTVV.